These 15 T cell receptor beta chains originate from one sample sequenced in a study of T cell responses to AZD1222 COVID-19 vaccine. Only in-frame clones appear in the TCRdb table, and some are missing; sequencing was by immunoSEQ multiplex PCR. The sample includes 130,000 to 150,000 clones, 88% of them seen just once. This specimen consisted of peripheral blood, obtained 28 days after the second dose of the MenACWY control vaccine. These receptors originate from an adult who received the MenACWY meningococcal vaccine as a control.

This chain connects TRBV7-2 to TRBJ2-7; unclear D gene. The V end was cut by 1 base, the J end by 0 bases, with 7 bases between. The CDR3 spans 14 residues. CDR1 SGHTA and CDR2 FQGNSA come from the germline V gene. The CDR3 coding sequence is TGTGCCAGCAGCTTAGGTGGCTACTCCTACGAGCAGTACTTC. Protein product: CASSLGGYSYEQYF.

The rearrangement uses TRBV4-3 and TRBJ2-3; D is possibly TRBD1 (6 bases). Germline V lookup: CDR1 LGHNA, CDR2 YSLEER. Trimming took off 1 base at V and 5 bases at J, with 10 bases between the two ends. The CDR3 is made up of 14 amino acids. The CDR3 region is CASSQGRGQDTQYF. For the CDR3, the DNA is TGCGCCAGCAGCCAAGGCAGGGGCCAAGATACGCAGTATTTT.

The CDR3 here is CASSYPANTGELFF. The DNA of the CDR3 is TGTGCCAGCAGTTACCCAGCGAACACCGGGGAGCTGTTTTTT. V usage is TRBV6-5 and J usage is TRBJ2-2; D not resolved. CDR3 size: 14 residues. V was pared by 2 bases and J by 0 bases, with 4 bases between. Germline-derived CDR1 and CDR2 are MNHEY and SVGAGI.

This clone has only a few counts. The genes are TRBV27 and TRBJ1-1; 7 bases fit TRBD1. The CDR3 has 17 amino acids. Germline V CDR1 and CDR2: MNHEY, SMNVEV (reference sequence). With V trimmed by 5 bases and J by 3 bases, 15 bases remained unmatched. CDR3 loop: CASSRTSGTAGDTEAFF. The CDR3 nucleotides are TGTGCCAGCAGTCGGACATCCGGGACAGCCGGGGACACTGAAGCTTTCTTT.

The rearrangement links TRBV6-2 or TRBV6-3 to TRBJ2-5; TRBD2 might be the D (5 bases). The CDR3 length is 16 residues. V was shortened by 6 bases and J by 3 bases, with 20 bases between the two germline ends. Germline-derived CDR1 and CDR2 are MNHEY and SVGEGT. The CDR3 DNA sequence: TGTGCCAGCAGCGCGACCCGGGAACGGACTGAAGAGACCCAGTACTTC. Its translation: CASSATRERTEETQYF.

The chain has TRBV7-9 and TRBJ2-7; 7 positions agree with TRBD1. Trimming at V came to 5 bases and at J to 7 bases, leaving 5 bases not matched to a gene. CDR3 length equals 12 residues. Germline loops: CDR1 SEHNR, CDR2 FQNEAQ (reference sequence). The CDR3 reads CASSRDSIEQYF. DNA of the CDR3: TGTGCCAGCAGCAGGGACAGTATTGAGCAGTACTTC.

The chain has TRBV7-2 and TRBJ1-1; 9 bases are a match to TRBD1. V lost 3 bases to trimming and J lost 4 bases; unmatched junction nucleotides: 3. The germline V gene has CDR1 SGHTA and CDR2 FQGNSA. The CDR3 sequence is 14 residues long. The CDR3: CASSFRQGGTEAFF. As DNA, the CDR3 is TGTGCCAGCAGCTTCCGACAGGGGGGCACTGAAGCTTTCTTT.

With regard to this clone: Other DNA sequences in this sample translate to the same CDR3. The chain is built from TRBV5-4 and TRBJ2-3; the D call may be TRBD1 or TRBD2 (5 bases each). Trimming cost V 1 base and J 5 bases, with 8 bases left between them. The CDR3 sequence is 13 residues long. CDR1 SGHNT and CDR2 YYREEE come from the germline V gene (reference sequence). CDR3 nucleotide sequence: TGTGCCAGCAGCTTGCGAGGGGAAGATACGCAGTATTTT. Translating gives CASSLRGEDTQYF.

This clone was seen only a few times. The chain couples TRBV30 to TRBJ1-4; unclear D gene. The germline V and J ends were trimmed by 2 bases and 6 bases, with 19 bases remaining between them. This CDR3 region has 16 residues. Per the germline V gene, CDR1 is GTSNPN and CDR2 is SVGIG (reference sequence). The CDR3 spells CAWSWDFSDPDEKLFF. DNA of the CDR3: TGTGCCTGGAGTTGGGATTTTAGCGACCCTGATGAAAAACTGTTTTTT. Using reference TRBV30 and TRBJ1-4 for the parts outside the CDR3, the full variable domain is SQTIHQWPATLVQPVGSPLSLECTVEGTSNPNLYWYRQAAGRGLQLLFYSVGIGQISSEVPQNLSASRPQDRQFILSSKKLLLSDSGFYLCAWSWDFSDPDEKLFFGSGTQLSVL.

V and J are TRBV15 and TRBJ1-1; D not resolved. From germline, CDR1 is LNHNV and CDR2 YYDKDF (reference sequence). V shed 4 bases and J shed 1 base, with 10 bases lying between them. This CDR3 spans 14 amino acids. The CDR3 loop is CATSTPDRNTEAFF. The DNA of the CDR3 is TGTGCCACCAGCACTCCGGACCGGAACACTGAAGCTTTCTTT.

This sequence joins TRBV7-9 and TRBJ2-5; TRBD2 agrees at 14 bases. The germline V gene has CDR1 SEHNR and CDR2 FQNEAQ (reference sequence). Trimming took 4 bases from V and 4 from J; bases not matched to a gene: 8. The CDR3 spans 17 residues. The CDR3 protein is CASSYLTGTSGRETQYF. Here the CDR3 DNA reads TGTGCCAGCAGCTACCTCACCGGGACTAGCGGGAGAGAGACCCAGTACTTC.

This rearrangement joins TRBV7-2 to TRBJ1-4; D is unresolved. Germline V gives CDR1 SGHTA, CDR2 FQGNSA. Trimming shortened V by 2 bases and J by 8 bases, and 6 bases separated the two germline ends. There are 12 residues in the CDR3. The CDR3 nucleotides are TGTGCCAGCAGCTTACTGGGAGAAAAACTGTTTTTT. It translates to CASSLLGEKLFF.

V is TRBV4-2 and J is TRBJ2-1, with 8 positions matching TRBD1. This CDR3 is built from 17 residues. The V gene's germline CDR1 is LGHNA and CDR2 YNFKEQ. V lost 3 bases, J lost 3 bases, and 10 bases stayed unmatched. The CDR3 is CASSQVTGAGYYNEQFF. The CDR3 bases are TGTGCCAGCAGCCAGGTGACAGGGGCGGGCTACTACAATGAGCAGTTCTTC.

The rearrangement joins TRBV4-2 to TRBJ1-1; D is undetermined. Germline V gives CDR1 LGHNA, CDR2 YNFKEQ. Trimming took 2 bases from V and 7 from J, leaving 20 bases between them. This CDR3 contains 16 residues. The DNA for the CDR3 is TGTGCCAGCAGCCAAAGTTCTGAGAGGTCCTTGAGTGAAGCTTTCTTT. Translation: CASSQSSERSLSEAFF.

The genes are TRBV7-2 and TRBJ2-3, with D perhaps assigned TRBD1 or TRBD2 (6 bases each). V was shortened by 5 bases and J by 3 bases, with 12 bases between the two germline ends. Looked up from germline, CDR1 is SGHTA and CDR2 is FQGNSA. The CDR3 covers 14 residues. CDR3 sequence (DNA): TGTGCCAGCAGCGTCGGGGGCCAGACAGATACGCAGTATTTT. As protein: CASSVGGQTDTQYF.